Listed below are T cell receptor beta chains from one sample, sequenced in a study of CD8 T cells in Susac syndrome. TCRdb re-analysed the immunoSEQ multiplex PCR reads in MiXCR, keeping a single row per CDR3 protein. The sample has a few hundred thousand distinct CDR3 sequences, around 96% seen once. The specimen sequenced was CD4+ T cells from PBMCs. The source of these receptors is a human donor with multiple sclerosis. The CDR3 runs from the conserved cysteine through the conserved F or W. Each record gives: clone size, D gene, V gene, J gene, CDR3 DNA, CDR3 protein. The D gene is left open where the match is weak. Where a row states a size, it is once, few, many or the class of an expanded clone; other rows omit it.

abundance: .
d_gene: .
v_gene: TRBV29-1
j_gene: TRBJ2-1
CDR3nt: TGCAGCGTTGTCCAGGGGCTTTCCTCCTACAATGAGCAGTTCTTC
CDR3aa: CSVVQGLSSYNEQFF

abundance: .
d_gene: .
v_gene: TRBV23-1
j_gene: TRBJ1-1
CDR3nt: TGCGCCAGCAGTACTCCCCGCACCACTGAAGCTTTCTTT
CDR3aa: CASSTPRTTEAFF

abundance: .
d_gene: .
v_gene: TRBV20-1
j_gene: TRBJ2-3
CDR3nt: TGCAGTGCTAGAAGCGTACCCACAGATACGCAGTATTTT
CDR3aa: CSARSVPTDTQYF

abundance: .
d_gene: TRBD1
v_gene: TRBV29-1
j_gene: TRBJ1-5
CDR3nt: TGCAGCGTTAGTGAGGACAGGGCTTATCAGCCCCAGCATTTT
CDR3aa: CSVSEDRAYQPQHF

abundance: .
d_gene: .
v_gene: TRBV20-1
j_gene: TRBJ1-1
CDR3nt: TGCAGTGCTAGCTTGAACACTGAAGCTTTCTTT
CDR3aa: CSASLNTEAFF

abundance: .
d_gene: .
v_gene: TRBV28
j_gene: TRBJ1-5
CDR3nt: TGTGCCAGCAGTTTATTAGGGGAGCCGCAGCATTTT
CDR3aa: CASSLLGEPQHF

abundance: .
d_gene: .
v_gene: TRBV6-1
j_gene: TRBJ1-1
CDR3nt: TGTGCCAGCACAGATCCTCCGGGACATCGAATCTCTGAAGCTTTCTTT
CDR3aa: CASTDPPGHRISEAFF

abundance: .
d_gene: TRBD2
v_gene: TRBV20-1
j_gene: TRBJ2-7
CDR3nt: TGCAGTGCGAAGCGGGGTTCCGCCGAGCAGTACTTC
CDR3aa: CSAKRGSAEQYF

abundance: .
d_gene: TRBD1
v_gene: TRBV11-2
j_gene: TRBJ2-7
CDR3nt: TGTGCCAGCAGGTCCGGGACAGGGCTACGGGAGCAGTACTTC
CDR3aa: CASRSGTGLREQYF

abundance: .
d_gene: .
v_gene: TRBV18
j_gene: TRBJ2-7
CDR3nt: TGTGCCAGCTCGCGCTCCACCTACGAGCAGTACTTC
CDR3aa: CASSRSTYEQYF

abundance: .
d_gene: .
v_gene: TRBV10-2
j_gene: TRBJ2-1
CDR3nt: TGCGCCAGCAGTGATTCGAGGGGCGCGTATGAGCAGTTCTTC
CDR3aa: CASSDSRGAYEQFF

abundance: .
d_gene: TRBD2
v_gene: TRBV19
j_gene: TRBJ2-1
CDR3nt: TGTGCCAGTAGTTTAGGACTAGCGGGAGTTCACGGTGAGCAGTTCTTC
CDR3aa: CASSLGLAGVHGEQFF

abundance: .
d_gene: .
v_gene: TRBV29-1
j_gene: TRBJ2-1
CDR3nt: TGCAGCGTTTTTGCCCCGGAACGGGATGAGCAGTTCTTC
CDR3aa: CSVFAPERDEQFF

abundance: .
d_gene: TRBD2
v_gene: TRBV9
j_gene: TRBJ2-1
CDR3nt: TGTGCCAGCAGCGTAGATCCGGGACTAGCCTACAATGAGCAGTTCTTC
CDR3aa: CASSVDPGLAYNEQFF

abundance: .
d_gene: .
v_gene: TRBV21-1
j_gene: TRBJ2-6
CDR3nt: TGTGCCAGCAGCACTTCGAACAGGGGCTCTGGGGCCAACGTCCTGACTTTC
CDR3aa: CASSTSNRGSGANVLTF

abundance: once
d_gene: .
v_gene: TRBV19
j_gene: TRBJ1-1
CDR3nt: TGTGCCAGTAGTATCTCAGGGGCCAACACTGAAGCTTTCTTT
CDR3aa: CASSISGANTEAFF

abundance: .
d_gene: .
v_gene: TRBV29-1
j_gene: TRBJ2-3
CDR3nt: TGCAGCCTCGGGGGCCTCGGGGGCCGGTCAGATACGCAGTATTTT
CDR3aa: CSLGGLGGRSDTQYF

abundance: once
d_gene: .
v_gene: TRBV9
j_gene: TRBJ1-1
CDR3nt: TGTGCCAGCAGCGCCGGGACATTCAACACTGAAGCTTTCTTT
CDR3aa: CASSAGTFNTEAFF

abundance: .
d_gene: .
v_gene: TRBV20-1
j_gene: TRBJ2-7
CDR3nt: TGCAGTGCTAGAGATATCGTCTTTACCTACGAGCAGTACTTC
CDR3aa: CSARDIVFTYEQYF

abundance: .
d_gene: TRBD1
v_gene: TRBV25-1
j_gene: TRBJ1-2
CDR3nt: TGTGCCAGCTGGCGGACAGGGGAAGGCTACACCTTC
CDR3aa: CASWRTGEGYTF

abundance: .
d_gene: .
v_gene: TRBV19
j_gene: TRBJ2-1
CDR3nt: TGTGCCAGTAGTACTACAGGACGCTCCTACAATGAGCAGTTCTTC
CDR3aa: CASSTTGRSYNEQFF

abundance: .
d_gene: TRBD2
v_gene: TRBV27
j_gene: TRBJ2-3
CDR3nt: TGTGCCAGCAGTTCGGCGGGAGAGAGCACAGATACGCAGTATTTT
CDR3aa: CASSSAGESTDTQYF

abundance: .
d_gene: .
v_gene: TRBV4-1
j_gene: TRBJ2-4
CDR3nt: TGCGCCAGCAGCCAAGTTCGAGGGGATGACAAAAACATTCAGTACTTC
CDR3aa: CASSQVRGDDKNIQYF

abundance: .
d_gene: .
v_gene: TRBV21-1
j_gene: TRBJ1-2
CDR3nt: TGTGCCAGCAGCCTCCGGACGGGGAACTATGGCTACACCTTC
CDR3aa: CASSLRTGNYGYTF

abundance: .
d_gene: TRBD1
v_gene: TRBV29-1
j_gene: TRBJ1-1
CDR3nt: TGCAGCGTTGCCGGGACAGGGGGCAAGTACACTGAAGCTTTCTTT
CDR3aa: CSVAGTGGKYTEAFF

abundance: .
d_gene: .
v_gene: TRBV6-5
j_gene: TRBJ2-7
CDR3nt: TGTGCCAGCCGGGGGATGCAGGAGCAGTACTTC
CDR3aa: CASRGMQEQYF

abundance: .
d_gene: TRBD1
v_gene: TRBV27
j_gene: TRBJ1-2
CDR3nt: TGTGCCAGCAGGGGAGGACAGGACTTGTATGGCTACACCTTC
CDR3aa: CASRGGQDLYGYTF

abundance: .
d_gene: .
v_gene: TRBV20-1
j_gene: TRBJ2-3
CDR3nt: TGCAGTGCTAGAATGTTGGTGACCCCGAGAGATACGCAGTATTTT
CDR3aa: CSARMLVTPRDTQYF

abundance: .
d_gene: .
v_gene: TRBV11-2
j_gene: TRBJ1-5
CDR3nt: TGTGCCAGCAGCTTAATACAGAATCAGCCCCAGCATTTT
CDR3aa: CASSLIQNQPQHF

abundance: .
d_gene: .
v_gene: TRBV29-1
j_gene: TRBJ1-2
CDR3nt: TGCAGCGTTGAAGAGGCAGCTAACTATGGCTACACCTTC
CDR3aa: CSVEEAANYGYTF

abundance: .
d_gene: TRBD1
v_gene: TRBV2
j_gene: TRBJ1-5
CDR3nt: TGTGCCAGCAGACAGGGGAGCGGTCAGCCCCAGCATTTT
CDR3aa: CASRQGSGQPQHF

abundance: .
d_gene: .
v_gene: TRBV7-9
j_gene: TRBJ2-1
CDR3nt: TGTGCCAGCAACGGGGGAGGGCAGTTCTTC
CDR3aa: CASNGGGQFF

abundance: .
d_gene: TRBD2
v_gene: TRBV9
j_gene: TRBJ2-1
CDR3nt: TGTGCCAGCAGCGCAACGACTAGCACCAACAATGAGCAGTTCTTC
CDR3aa: CASSATTSTNNEQFF

abundance: .
d_gene: .
v_gene: TRBV28
j_gene: TRBJ1-1
CDR3nt: TGTGCCAGCAGTTTAAACAGACCGAACACTGAAGCTTTCTTT
CDR3aa: CASSLNRPNTEAFF